This TCR beta chain was captured in a study of T-cell reconstitution after alpha-beta-depleted transplantation in children. This clonotype was detected ten times or more. CDR1 and CDR2 (germline): SGHAT, FQDESV (reference sequence). This CDR3 spans 16 amino acids. The junction had 11 bases not matched to a gene; V was cut back by 4 bases and J by 2 bases. Unique molecular identifiers were used to barcode this TCRbeta library. TCRdb reprocessed the PCR reads via MiXCR and lists one record per CDR3 protein. The profile shows roughly 500,000 distinct CDR3 sequences, around an eighth of them singletons. This rearrangement joins TRBV11-1 to TRBJ2-7; 7 nucleotides line up with TRBD1. The specimen was PBMCs from the stem cell graft donor, collected from the stem cell graft. This receptor was taken from a human donor who donated a stem cell graft to a child with combined immunodeficiency. In DNA, the CDR3 is TGTGCCAGCAGCTCAAACAGAGGACAGGCGACCTACGAGCAGTACTTC. Residues: CASSSNRGQATYEQYF.